This T cell receptor (beta chain) originates from a study of technical replicates of blood from several donors. Clones were sequenced by immunoSEQ multiplex PCR, and TCRdb holds only the in-frame ones, with some missing. The sample gives about 82,000 clones, 90% to 95% of which show up once; approximately 0.39% is in the top ten. V was clipped by 3 bases and J by 3 bases, with 6 bases between them. CDR3 length: 12 amino acids. From germline, CDR1 is SEHNR and CDR2 FQNEAQ (reference sequence). In this sample, this clone turned up a few times. Sequencing was done on a sample of T cells isolated from PBMCs. This TCR derives from a human donor in good health. The gene calls are TRBV7-9 and TRBJ2-7; D gene ambiguous. As DNA, the CDR3 is TGTGCCAGCAGCTTGGCCAACTACGAGCAGTACTTC. Protein: CASSLANYEQYF.